This passage covers 11 T cell receptor beta chains from one sample sequenced in a study of beta chain features in type 1 diabetes. Points from the study as a whole: Moderate but significant shortening of TCRB CDR3s was recorded in all four CD4+ subsets from Type 1 diabetes patients.

Their antigen targets remain unknown. As every portion of the isolated RNA was reverse transcribed, the sequencing read expressed TCRB transcripts. Measured with immunoSEQ multiplex PCR; TCRdb has only the in-frame clones, and not every one. The table has 680,000 or so clones, under 15% seen once. The source material was naive CD4+ T cells from blood. Receptors were obtained from a man between 18 and 29 years old with type 1 diabetes.

The chain employs TRBV27 and TRBJ1-2, with D perhaps TRBD1 (5 bases). CDR1 is MNHEY and CDR2 is SMNVEV in the germline V gene (reference sequence). This CDR3 region has 18 residues. Trimming removed 8 bases from V and 0 bases from J, with 25 bases in between. CDR3 sequence: CASGSPGRGSGPNYGYTF. In DNA form, the CDR3 reads TGTGCCAGCGGTTCGCCGGGACGTGGATCGGGTCCTAACTATGGCTACACCTTC.

This clone was found a few times. As DNA, the CDR3 is TGTGCCAGCAGCGAACAGTCTCGGGGGAGGAGCTATGGCTACACCTTC. It specifies CASSEQSRGRSYGYTF. The chain employs TRBV9 and TRBJ1-2; tentatively, D is TRBD1 (5 bases). The germline gives CDR1 SGDLS, CDR2 YYNGEE. The CDR3 loop spans 16 amino acids. Trimming removed 3 bases at V and 4 bases at J, with 19 bases between.

This chain connects TRBV25-1 to TRBJ1-5; tentatively, D is TRBD1 (6 bases). Germline V gene sequence: CDR1 MGHDK, CDR2 SYGVNS. V lost 1 base, J lost 5 bases, and 15 bases lay in between. The CDR3 is 16 residues long. Written as DNA, the CDR3 is TGTGCCAGCAGTGAATCTCAGCGGGCAGGGGATCAGCCCCAGCATTTT. This encodes CASSESQRAGDQPQHF. The whole variable domain, filled in from reference TRBV25-1 and TRBJ1-5, reads EADIYQTPRYLVIGTGKKITLECSQTMGHDKMYWYQQDPGMELHLIHYSYGVNSTEKGDLSSESTVSRIRTEHFPLTLESARPSHTSQYLCASSESQRAGDQPQHFGDGTRLSIL.

The V call is TRBV14, the J call TRBJ2-5; 10 bases are shared with TRBD1. Germline CDR1 and CDR2: SGHDN and FVKESK. The CDR3 spans 14 residues. Trimming at V came to 6 bases and at J to 5 bases, leaving 6 bases not matched to a gene. In DNA, the CDR3 is TGTGCCAGCAGGCGGACAGGGGGTGGTGAGACCCAGTACTTC. Its translation is CASRRTGGGETQYF.

This clone was seen only a few times. This rearrangement joins TRBV10-3 to TRBJ2-1, with 10 bases aligning to TRBD1. Trimming took 6 bases from V and 7 from J; bases not matched to a gene: 6. The germline CDR1 and CDR2 sequences are ENHRY and SYGVKD. The CDR3 totals 14 residues. The chain's CDR3 is CAIRGQGDLNEQFF. DNA of the CDR3: TGTGCCATCAGAGGACAGGGGGACCTTAATGAGCAGTTCTTC.

About this clone itself: This sample also contains other DNA sequences that code for the same CDR3. The chain recombines TRBV30 with TRBJ1-2; D call uncertain. Looked up from germline, CDR1 is GTSNPN and CDR2 is SVGIG (reference sequence). This CDR3 comprises 12 residues. Trimming removed 2 bases from V and 2 bases from J, with 6 bases in between. The CDR3 sequence is CAWSPRNYGYTF. CDR3 coding DNA: TGTGCCTGGAGTCCAAGAAACTATGGCTACACCTTC.

As for this clone: This specimen includes other DNA sequences encoding the same CDR3. This sequence joins TRBV5-4 and TRBJ1-4, with 8 bases matching TRBD1. The CDR3 has 13 residues. V gave up 3 bases and J gave up 7 bases; unmatched junction bases: 2. CDR1 and CDR2 from the germline V gene are SGHNT and YYREEE (reference sequence). In DNA form, the CDR3 reads TGTGCCAGCAGCTCTGGACAGGGTGAAAAACTGTTTTTT. Residues: CASSSGQGEKLFF.

This clone was recorded a few times. The V call is TRBV30, the J call TRBJ1-1; D gene ambiguous. The ends were cut back, 6 bases at V and 4 bases at J, with 9 bases in the middle. CDR3 length: 11 residues. Per germline, CDR1 GTSNPN and CDR2 SVGIG (reference sequence). The CDR3 here is CACAPSTEAFF. As DNA, the CDR3 is TGTGCCTGTGCTCCCAGCACTGAAGCTTTCTTT. Together with reference TRBV30 and TRBJ1-1, the CDR3 gives the full variable domain: SQTIHQWPATLVQPVGSPLSLECTVEGTSNPNLYWYRQAAGRGLQLLFYSVGIGQISSEVPQNLSASRPQDRQFILSSKKLLLSDSGFYLCACAPSTEAFFGQGTRLTVV.

The chain links TRBV5-1 to TRBJ1-6, with 8 bases lining up with TRBD1. After removal of 4 bases from V and 7 bases from J, the junction contained 16 bases not matched to a gene. The CDR3 is made up of 18 amino acids. Germline lookup yields CDR1 SGHRS and CDR2 YFSETQ. The CDR3 reads CASSQSPGGQGGNSPLHF. The CDR3 nucleotides are TGCGCCAGCAGCCAATCTCCCGGAGGACAGGGTGGGAATTCACCCCTCCACTTT.

The rearrangement uses TRBV6-6 and TRBJ1-2, with D possibly being TRBD1 (5 bases). CDR1 and CDR2 (germline): MNHNY, SVGAGI (reference sequence). The CDR3 is 13 residues long. V was trimmed by 5 bases and J by 6 bases, leaving 13 bases between them. The CDR3 loop reads CASSNPQGNGYTF. CDR3 DNA: TGTGCCAGCAGTAATCCCCAGGGAAATGGCTACACCTTC.

This clone was recorded a few times. The chain is built from TRBV6-5 and TRBJ2-7; no clear D gene. The germline V and J ends were trimmed by 10 bases and 2 bases, with 9 bases remaining between them. This CDR3 has 11 residues. Germline CDR1 is MNHEY and CDR2 is SVGAGI. The CDR3, as DNA: TGTGCCATCACCGGCCCCTACGAGCAGTACTTC. Protein product: CAITGPYEQYF.